This entry describes one TCR beta chain. Its antigen has not been determined. Within one base of it there is no much larger clone, and no base qualities were kept. The label giving this sample's treatment or condition can be read as: approximately 10-day PBMC culture with coronavirus spike peptide pools or control peptides (ViraFEST assay). The ViraFEST assay was used in the study, in which antigen-specific T cells were expanded with peptide pools and expanded clonotypes were subsequently identified by TCR sequencing. Healthy vaccine recipients had no prior SARS-CoV-2 infection, confirmed by negative nucleocapsid antibody tests before and after vaccination. Each well held around 2.1 million PBMCs cultured with roughly 10 ug/ml peptide pools in IMDM containing approximately 5% human AB serum and 8 to 10 IU/ml IL-2. Half of the culture medium was replaced with fresh IL-2-containing medium on days 3 and 7. Once the cells had been in culture for less than 12 days, the EasySep CD4+ T cell isolation kit was used to isolate CD4+ T cells by negative selection. Ficoll-Paque Plus gradient centrifugation was used to isolate PBMCs from whole blood, and the isolated PBMCs were then either used fresh or cryopreserved at -140C. Culture conditions were generally each tested in triplicate wells.

This specimen belongs to a study of vaccination and CD4 T cells after COVID-19 (dated by TCRdb to between 2022 and 2023). Regarding the study in general: In the convalescent cohort there were six males and four females, among whom were two Hispanic individuals, seven Caucasians, two Asians and one multiracial person. Two doses of either the Pfizer-BioNTech BNT162b2 vaccine (n=8) or the Moderna mRNA-1273 vaccine (n=2) were administered to participants. Post-COVID blood samples from convalescent patients were collected a median of around 110 days after diagnosis, with a range of 35 to 161 days. The time from the second vaccine dose to post-vaccine blood sampling had a median of around 72 days and ranged from about 12 to 250 days. The cultures were stimulated with overlapping spike peptide pools from SARS-CoV-2 and from the common cold coronaviruses HCoV-NL63, HCoV-OC43 and HCoV-229E. In control cultures, a CEFX viral epitope pool was used as positive control, an HIV-1 Nef peptide pool was used as negative control, or no peptide was added. In roughly 11 COVID-19 convalescent patients and 4 infection-naive healthy vaccine recipients, the spike-specific CD4+ TCR repertoire before mRNA vaccination was compared with the repertoire after mRNA vaccination. Points the paper makes about the study in general: The median number of SARS-CoV-2-reactive clonotypes rose from 21 after infection to 38 after vaccination, but the change was not significant. The study included relatively few convalescent patients and did not analyze early timepoints after natural infection. Among the post-vaccine SARS-CoV-2-reactive clones in convalescent patients, a median approximately 90% showed up only after vaccination, which suggests vaccine-specific priming. In convalescent patients, nearly all vaccine-specific clones (304 of 307) were found to be mono-reactive for SARS-CoV-2 spike rather than cross-reactive with common cold coronaviruses.

Library method: PCR. DNA from cultured CD4+ T cells underwent TCR sequencing with the Oncomine TCR Beta short-read assay at the Johns Hopkins FTIC core. The QIAamp micro DNA kit was used to extract genomic DNA from the cultured CD4+ T cells. Oncomine TCR Beta libraries made from cultured CD4+ T cells were pooled using unique dual indexes and sequenced on an Illumina iSeq 100. Per the original workflow: Non-productive sequences were filtered out, and CDR3s that did not start with C, did not end with F or W, or were shorter than 7 amino acids were discarded. The MANAFEST web application identified antigen-specific clonotypes by comparing peptide-stimulated wells against reference wells and other culture wells. To be called positive, a clone needed an FDR below 0.05, an odds ratio above 5, and a productive frequency above 0.1% in at least two of three replicate wells. A clonotype was classed as cross-reactive if the clonotype showed significant expansion both in SARS-CoV-2 spike wells and in at least one common cold coronavirus spike condition. CDR3 homology was assessed with Levenshtein distances (stringdist) and unrooted phylogenetic trees (ape) in R version 3.6.1. TCRdb took the public reads, trimmed them with fastp at Q25, ran MiXCR for clone calling and kept in-frame beta chains. Entries are consolidated by CDR3 protein sequence, retaining the most common genes and DNA. The authors' filters were not applied to this entry. In all, the sample holds tens of thousands of distinct CDR3 sequences, and 60% of those were seen once. 13% of the sample goes to the ten largest clones.

Sequences SEHNR (CDR1) and FQNEAQ (CDR2) are obtained from the germline V gene (reference sequence). The junction shows trimming of 5 bases on V and 3 bases on J, and the gene matches do not reach 25 bases of it. Including the terminal cysteine and phenylalanine, the CDR3 comprises 21 residues. The read is trimmed to its CDR3 DNA, 63 bases read in frame from base 1. Sequences were derived from CD4+ T cells from blood, cultured in vitro, sampled after SARS-CoV-2 vaccination. The chain couples TRBV7-9 to TRBJ2-7; 10 middle bases align to TRBD2. The source is a human donor who received a COVID-19 vaccine. The CDR3 region: CASSPTHSGGLFIGPDYEQYF. The bases are TGTGCCAGCAGCCCAACCCATAGCGGGGGGCTCTTTATTGGACCTGACTACGAGCAGTACTTC.